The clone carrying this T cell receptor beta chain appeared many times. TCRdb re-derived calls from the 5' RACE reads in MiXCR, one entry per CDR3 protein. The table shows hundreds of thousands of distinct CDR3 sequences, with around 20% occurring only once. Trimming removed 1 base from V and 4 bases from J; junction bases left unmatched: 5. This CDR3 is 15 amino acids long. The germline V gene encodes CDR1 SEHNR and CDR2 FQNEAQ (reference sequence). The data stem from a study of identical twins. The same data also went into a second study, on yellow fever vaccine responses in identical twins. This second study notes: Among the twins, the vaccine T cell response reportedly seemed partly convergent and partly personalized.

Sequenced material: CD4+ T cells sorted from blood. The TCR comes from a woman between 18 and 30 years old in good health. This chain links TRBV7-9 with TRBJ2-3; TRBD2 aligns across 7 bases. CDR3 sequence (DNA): TGTGCCAGCAGCTTAGGAAGCGGGACTTCAGATACGCAGTATTTT. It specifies CASSLGSGTSDTQYF.